These 22 T cell receptor beta chains came from one sample sequenced in a study of T cell changes during pregnancy in multiple sclerosis. Clones were sequenced by immunoSEQ multiplex PCR, and TCRdb holds only the in-frame ones, with some missing. The sample records approximately 30,000 clones, about 91% being singletons. This sample comprised CD8+ T cells from peripheral blood mononuclear cells, obtained before pregnancy. Source of these receptors: a female donor with multiple sclerosis, enrolled in a pregnancy study.

The chain has TRBV9 and TRBJ2-7, with D unresolved. CDR1 is SGDLS, CDR2 YYNGEE, per germline. V was trimmed by 1 base and J by 3 bases, leaving 14 bases between them. The CDR3 loop spans 15 amino acids. As DNA, the CDR3 is TGTGCCAGCAGCGTAAGTGGAAGCGCGGACTACGAGCAGTACTTC. Amino acids: CASSVSGSADYEQYF. Using reference TRBV9 and TRBJ2-7 for the parts outside the CDR3, the full variable domain is DSGVTQTPKHLITATGQRVTLRCSPRSGDLSVYWYQQSLDQGLQFLIQYYNGEERAKGNILERFSAQQFPDLHSELNLSSLELGDSALYFCASSVSGSADYEQYFGPGTRLTVT.

This rearrangement joins TRBV6-5 to TRBJ2-5, with D possibly being TRBD2 (6 bases). Per germline, CDR1 MNHEY and CDR2 SVGAGI. The V end lost 0 bases, the J end lost 5 bases, and 13 bases lay between the germline ends. This CDR3 spans 15 amino acids. The CDR3 DNA reads as TGTGCCAGCAGTTACTCTGGGCGGGAAGGGGAGACCCAGTACTTC. Translated, it gives CASSYSGREGETQYF.

The chain links TRBV18 to TRBJ1-1; maybe TRBD1 (6 bases). Germline V lookup: CDR1 KGHSH, CDR2 LQKENI. With 6 bases removed from V and 0 bases from J, the gap between germline ends came to 11 bases. The CDR3 covers 14 residues. The CDR3 sequence: CASSPGQLNTEAFF. Written as DNA, the CDR3 is TGTGCCAGCTCCCCAGGACAGTTGAACACTGAAGCTTTCTTT.

The DNA for the CDR3 is TGTGCCAGCAGGATAAACCGGGACAGGGAAGCTTTCTTT. Protein product: CASRINRDREAFF. This chain joins TRBV27 and TRBJ1-1, with 8 positions matching TRBD1. The CDR3 contains 13 residues. The V gene end was trimmed by 6 bases and the J gene end by 8 bases; junction bases not matched to a gene: 8. Germline lookup yields CDR1 MNHEY and CDR2 SMNVEV (reference sequence).

The J gene is TRBJ1-3, the V gene TRBV11-3, with D uncertain. The CDR3 is 13 amino acids. The germline gives CDR1 SGHNT, CDR2 YENEEA. The V and J ends lost 4 bases and 4 bases respectively, with 8 bases between them. CDR3 coding DNA: TGTGCCAGCAGCTCAACGACAGGAAACACCATATATTTT. It encodes CASSSTTGNTIYF.

The chain has TRBV2 and TRBJ2-7; 9 bases line up with TRBD1. Germline trimming cut 8 bases from V and 2 bases from J; bases unmatched to any gene: 7. The CDR3 runs 14 residues. Germline V CDR1 and CDR2: SNHLY, FYNNEI. CDR3 sequence (DNA): TGTGCCAGCGGGGACAGGGAGTTACCCTACGAGCAGTACTTC. It is translated as CASGDRELPYEQYF.

This chain connects TRBV29-1 to TRBJ1-1; 7 bases match TRBD1. This CDR3 has 12 residues. The V segment lost 2 bases and the J segment 3 bases; nucleotides outside the gene matches: 0. Germline values: CDR1 SQVTM, CDR2 ANQGSEA. The CDR3 is CSVETGDTEAFF. CDR3 nucleotides: TGCAGCGTTGAAACAGGGGACACTGAAGCTTTCTTT.

The J gene is TRBJ2-7, the V gene TRBV2, with a tentative D call TRBD1 (6 bases). CDR3 length equals 14 residues. Germline values: CDR1 SNHLY, CDR2 FYNNEI. The ends were cut back, 2 bases at V and 1 base at J, with 9 bases in the middle. CDR3 amino acids: CASSESDRSYEQYF. CDR3 nucleotides: TGTGCCAGCAGTGAATCGGACAGATCCTACGAGCAGTACTTC. Drawing the rest from reference TRBV2 and TRBJ2-7, the complete variable domain is EPEVTQTPSHQVTQMGQEVILRCVPISNHLYFYWYRQILGQKVEFLVSFYNNEISEKSEIFDDQFSVERPDGSNFTLKIRSTKLEDSAMYFCASSESDRSYEQYFGPGTRLTVT.

V is TRBV4-3 and J is TRBJ2-5, with D unclear. The CDR3 is 14 amino acids. CDR1 and CDR2 from the germline V gene are LGHNA and YSLEER. Trimming took 0 bases from V and 4 from J, leaving 9 bases between them. The CDR3 spells CASSQDYPLETQYF. DNA for the CDR3: TGCGCCAGCAGCCAAGATTATCCCCTAGAGACCCAGTACTTC.

The CDR3 region is CASSPPRYGGIGTQYF. CDR3 nucleotides: TGTGCCAGCTCACCACCACGCTACGGGGGTATTGGGACCCAGTACTTC. The rearrangement uses TRBV18 and TRBJ2-5, with D perhaps TRBD2 (6 bases). CDR1 is KGHSH and CDR2 is LQKENI in the germline V gene. CDR3 length equals 16 residues. V was cut by 0 bases and J by 7 bases, with 18 bases left in between.

The V gene is TRBV4-2, the J gene TRBJ2-7; 10 bases are shared with TRBD2. CDR3 length: 15 amino acids. The V gene end was trimmed by 3 bases and the J gene end by 4 bases; junction bases not matched to a gene: 6. Per the germline V gene, CDR1 is LGHNA and CDR2 is YNFKEQ. CDR3 residues: CASSQELAGPYEQYF. For the CDR3, the DNA is TGTGCCAGCAGCCAGGAACTAGCGGGACCGTACGAGCAGTACTTC.

This sequence joins TRBV27 and TRBJ2-4, with 9 bases matching TRBD2. V trimming: 6 bases; J trimming: 9 bases; junction bases outside the gene matches: 9. Per germline, CDR1 MNHEY and CDR2 SMNVEV (reference sequence). The CDR3 has 14 amino acids. CDR3 DNA: TGTGCCAGCAGCGGGGGACTAGCTTTGGGCATTCAGTACTTC. This gives the protein CASSGGLALGIQYF.

The V gene is TRBV27, the J gene TRBJ1-5; D gene ambiguous. CDR1 is MNHEY and CDR2 is SMNVEV in the germline V gene (reference sequence). The CDR3 is 13 amino acids. The ends were cut back, 8 bases at V and 5 bases at J, with 13 bases in the middle. The CDR3 sequence is CASSTGADQPQHF. The CDR3 DNA sequence: TGTGCCAGCTCGACTGGAGCGGATCAGCCCCAGCATTTT.

The chain combines TRBV7-2 with TRBJ2-3, with no clear D. The germline CDR1 and CDR2 sequences are SGHTA and FQGNSA. Trimming took 1 base from V and 2 from J, leaving 16 bases between them. The CDR3 length is 17 residues. The CDR3 sequence is CASSLVPPIVDTDTQYF. CDR3 in DNA: TGTGCCAGCAGCTTAGTGCCCCCTATAGTCGACACAGATACGCAGTATTTT.

The V gene is TRBV9, the J gene TRBJ1-1, with D uncertain. Trimming cost V 2 bases and J 5 bases, with 4 bases left between them. The CDR3 length is 11 residues. Looked up from germline, CDR1 is SGDLS and CDR2 is YYNGEE. CDR3 sequence: CASSVPTEAFF. CDR3 nucleotides: TGTGCCAGCAGCGTCCCGACTGAAGCTTTCTTT. Full variable domain (rest looked up from reference TRBV9 and TRBJ1-1): DSGVTQTPKHLITATGQRVTLRCSPRSGDLSVYWYQQSLDQGLQFLIQYYNGEERAKGNILERFSAQQFPDLHSELNLSSLELGDSALYFCASSVPTEAFFGQGTRLTVV.

This clone was found once. This chain joins TRBV19 and TRBJ2-2, with TRBD1 as a possible D gene (6 bases). Germline V gives CDR1 LNHDA, CDR2 SQIVND (reference sequence). This CDR3 contains 14 residues. V was cut by 3 bases and J by 5 bases, with 10 bases left in between. Here the CDR3 reads CASSITGKTGELFF. The CDR3 nucleotides read TGTGCCAGTAGTATTACAGGGAAAACCGGGGAGCTGTTTTTT. Full variable domain (rest looked up from reference TRBV19 and TRBJ2-2): DGGITQSPKYLFRKEGQNVTLSCEQNLNHDAMYWYRQDPGQGLRLIYYSQIVNDFQKGDIAEGYSVSREKKESFPLTVTSAQKNPTAFYLCASSITGKTGELFFGEGSRLTVL.

The gene calls are TRBV12-5 and TRBJ2-3; TRBD1 might be the D (6 bases). The CDR3 totals 13 residues. In germline, CDR1 is LGHNT, CDR2 FRNRAP. The ends were cut back, 8 bases at V and 2 bases at J, with 11 bases in the middle. CDR3 protein: CASCQGLTDTQYF. The CDR3 DNA reads as TGTGCTAGTTGCCAGGGGCTCACAGATACGCAGTATTTT.

This clone occurred once. This chain uses TRBV6-7 with TRBJ2-6, with D unclear. TRBV6-7 is identified as an open reading frame with a role that is uncertain. The germline V and J ends were trimmed by 3 bases and 0 bases, with 15 bases remaining between them. The CDR3 extends over 18 amino acids. The CDR3 bases are TGTGCCAGCAGTTATTTTCAACAGCAAGACTCTGGGGCCAACGTCCTGACTTTC. Translation: CASSYFQQQDSGANVLTF.

This rearrangement joins TRBV15 to TRBJ2-7; 7 bases match TRBD1. The CDR3 is made up of 16 amino acids. V lost 3 bases and J lost 0; bases outside the gene matches: 8. Germline V lookup: CDR1 LNHNV, CDR2 YYDKDF (reference sequence). This CDR3 is CATSRLRGSSSYEQYF. The CDR3 DNA reads TGTGCCACCAGCAGGCTCAGGGGGTCCAGCTCCTACGAGCAGTACTTC.

The chain joins TRBV6-5 to TRBJ1-2; TRBD1 matches at 8 bases. From germline, CDR1 is MNHEY and CDR2 SVGAGI. The CDR3 totals 14 residues. With 4 bases clipped from V and 8 bases from J, the junction kept 9 bases outside the gene matches. CDR3 bases: TGTGCCAGCAGTTTACAGGGGGACGGCGGGGGCTACACCTTC. This translates into CASSLQGDGGGYTF.

This clone came up once. The gene calls are TRBV6-5 and TRBJ2-5; TRBD1 is a possible D gene (5 bases). The J call is in doubt because the DNA end fits TRBJ2-7 better. The CDR3 totals 15 residues. Per germline, CDR1 MNHEY and CDR2 SVGAGI. CDR3 loop: CASSPRVGGSYEQYF. CDR3 sequence (DNA): TGTGCCAGCAGCCCCAGGGTTGGCGGTTCCTACGAGCAGTACTTC.

V is TRBV9 and J is TRBJ2-5; D might be TRBD1 (6 bases). This CDR3 contains 14 residues. The V end lost 3 bases, the J end lost 0 bases, and 9 bases lay between the germline ends. The germline gives CDR1 SGDLS, CDR2 YYNGEE. The CDR3 DNA is TGTGCCAGCAGCGCCGGGACACACCAAGAGACCCAGTACTTC. It encodes CASSAGTHQETQYF.